These 14 T cell receptor beta chains were all obtained from the same sample, sequenced in a study of metastatic and nonmetastatic thyroid tumors. Thyroid surgery took place with no prior treatment in any patient. Via MiXCR, TCRdb re-called the PCR reads. The sample has roughly 70,000 clones; 18% are singletons. The sample comprised blood. The receptors were gathered from a female donor with papillary thyroid cancer or a benign thyroid nodule (not recorded which). Some clones in this sample may be carry-over from other donors' samples.

This clone was detected many times. The CDR3 DNA reads as TGTGCCAGCAGTGATAACGGGAGAGGCCTACCAGAGACCCAGTACTTC. Translated: CASSDNGRGLPETQYF. The chain links TRBV2 to TRBJ2-5; tentatively, D is TRBD2 (6 bases). Trimming cost V 3 bases and J 4 bases, with 18 bases left between them. Germline-derived CDR1 and CDR2 are SNHLY and FYNNEI. CDR3 length equals 16 residues.

The chain has TRBV11-1 and TRBJ2-7; D is ambiguous. The CDR3 loop spans 11 amino acids. CDR1 is SGHAT, CDR2 FQDESV, per germline (reference sequence). The ends were cut back, 3 bases at V and 7 bases at J, with 7 bases in the middle. The CDR3 spells CASSFLGEQYF. The CDR3 DNA reads TGTGCCAGCAGCTTCCTGGGAGAGCAGTACTTC.

This clone was seen only a few times. A much larger clone is a single base away; this may be a read error. The sample contains more than one DNA sequence encoding this CDR3. The chain is built from TRBV5-1 and TRBJ2-1; a weak D match, TRBD1 (5 bases). Trimming took 4 bases from V and 4 from J, leaving 12 bases between them. The V gene's germline CDR1 is SGHRS and CDR2 YFSETQ. The CDR3 contains 14 residues. The CDR3, as DNA: TGCGCCAGCAGCACAGGTGGAAGTTACAATGAGCAGTTCTTC. It codes for CASSTGGSYNEQFF.

The chain recombines TRBV6-1 with TRBJ2-7; 8 positions agree with TRBD1. The germline gives CDR1 MNHNS, CDR2 SASEGT. V lost 7 bases and J lost 4; bases outside the gene matches: 9. This CDR3 has 14 amino acids. CDR3 in DNA: TGTGCCAGCACTCCTTGGACAGGGACATACGAGCAGTACTTC. It codes for CASTPWTGTYEQYF.

This clone was seen many times. The V and J genes are TRBV6-2 or TRBV6-3 and TRBJ2-7; D is undetermined. Germline CDR1 MNHEY, CDR2 SVGEGT. This CDR3 is built from 13 residues. Trimming took 6 bases from V and 0 from J, leaving 9 bases between them. As DNA, the CDR3 is TGTGCCAGCAGCTTTCTATTCTCCTACGAGCAGTACTTC. Residues: CASSFLFSYEQYF.

The table lists this clone with a few counts. The V call is TRBV10-2, the J call TRBJ2-5; D gene ambiguous. The germline V gene has CDR1 WSHSY and CDR2 SAAADI. The CDR3 consists of 13 residues. The V end lost 10 bases, the J end lost 2 bases, and 14 bases lay between the germline ends. The CDR3 DNA is TGCGCCACCTCAAACCACCTACAAGAGACCCAGTACTTC. Amino acids: CATSNHLQETQYF.

V usage is TRBV12-3 or TRBV12-4 and J usage is TRBJ1-4; D not certain. V gave up 5 bases and J gave up 7 bases, with 17 bases separating them. The CDR3 loop spans 15 amino acids. The CDR3 DNA follows: TGTGCCAGCAGTCCGGAGGTTGTTTCGGGTGAAAAACTGTTTTTT. Protein sequence: CASSPEVVSGEKLFF.

This clone was picked up many times. The rearrangement links TRBV20-1 to TRBJ1-1, with D uncertain. This CDR3 region has 14 residues. Germline CDR1 reads DFQATT; CDR2 reads SNEGSKA (reference sequence). V lost 0 bases and J 5 bases, leaving 13 bases between the germline ends. CDR3: CSARDRRVWTEAFF. The DNA for the CDR3 is TGCAGTGCTAGAGATCGAAGGGTGTGGACTGAAGCTTTCTTT.

This clone came up once. The chain joins TRBV11-2 to TRBJ2-2; possibly TRBD1 for D (6 bases). The V end was cut by 6 bases, the J end by 1 base, with 15 bases between. The CDR3 loop spans 16 amino acids. Germline loops: CDR1 SGHAT, CDR2 FQNNGV. The CDR3 loop reads CASSHTGMGNTGELFF. In DNA, the CDR3 is TGTGCCAGCAGTCATACAGGGATGGGGAACACCGGGGAGCTGTTTTTT. The whole variable domain, remainder taken from reference TRBV11-2 and TRBJ2-2, is EAGVAQSPRYKIIEKRQSVAFWCNPISGHATLYWYQQILGQGPKLLIQFQNNGVVDDSQLPKDRFSAERLKGVDSTLKIQPAKLEDSAVYLCASSHTGMGNTGELFFGEGSRLTVL.

In its sample, this clone was seen many times. J is TRBJ2-7 and V is TRBV7-8, with D tentatively TRBD2 (6 bases). The V gene's germline CDR1 is SGHVS and CDR2 FQNEAQ. The CDR3 consists of 15 residues. Trimming removed 9 bases at V and 1 base at J, with 19 bases between. The CDR3 is CASTTGTSLSYEQYF. The CDR3 coding sequence is TGTGCCAGTACCACCGGGACTTCCCTATCCTACGAGCAGTACTTC.

A word on this clone: A junction end diverges from the germline sequence, so it may reflect a read error. This chain joins TRBV19 and TRBJ2-1; the match to TRBD1 covers 8 bases. The CDR3 runs to 13 residues. CDR1 and CDR2 from the germline V gene are LNHDA and SQIVND (reference sequence). Here the CDR3 DNA reads TGTGCCAGTAGCCTGGACAGGGATAATGTGCAGTTCTTC. Amino acids: CASSLDRDNVQFF. Full variable domain (outside the CDR3, taken from reference TRBV19 and TRBJ2-1): DGGITQSPKYLFRKEGQNVTLSCEQNLNHDAMYWYRQDPGQGLRLIYYSQIVNDFQKGDIAEGYSVSREKKESFPLTVTSAQKNPTAFYLCASSLDRDNVQFFGPGTRLTVL.

This clone occurred many times. The chain combines TRBV14 with TRBJ1-1; a possible D gene is TRBD1 (6 bases). In germline, CDR1 is SGHDN, CDR2 FVKESK. The CDR3 has 12 amino acids. Trimming took 2 bases from V and 5 from J, leaving 6 bases between them. As DNA, the CDR3 is TGTGCCAGCAGCCAACAGGGGACTGAAGCTTTCTTT. Its protein product is CASSQQGTEAFF.

This clone was detected ten times or more. The V and J genes are TRBV9 and TRBJ1-2, with TRBD1 matching over 7 bases. This CDR3 spans 16 amino acids. With V trimmed by 4 bases and J by 0 bases, 9 bases remained unmatched. Germline CDR1 is SGDLS and CDR2 is YYNGEE. CDR3 protein: CASSLTGRSANYGYTF. The DNA of the CDR3 is TGTGCCAGCAGCTTGACAGGGAGGTCGGCTAACTATGGCTACACCTTC.

This chain connects TRBV30 to TRBJ2-6, with 8 bases identical to TRBD2. Germline CDR1 and CDR2: GTSNPN and SVGIG (reference sequence). The CDR3 is 13 residues long. V lost 8 bases to trimming and J lost 0 bases; unmatched junction nucleotides: 0. The chain's CDR3 is CASGGSGANVLTF. In DNA form, the CDR3 reads TGTGCCAGCGGGGGCTCTGGGGCCAACGTCCTGACTTTC.